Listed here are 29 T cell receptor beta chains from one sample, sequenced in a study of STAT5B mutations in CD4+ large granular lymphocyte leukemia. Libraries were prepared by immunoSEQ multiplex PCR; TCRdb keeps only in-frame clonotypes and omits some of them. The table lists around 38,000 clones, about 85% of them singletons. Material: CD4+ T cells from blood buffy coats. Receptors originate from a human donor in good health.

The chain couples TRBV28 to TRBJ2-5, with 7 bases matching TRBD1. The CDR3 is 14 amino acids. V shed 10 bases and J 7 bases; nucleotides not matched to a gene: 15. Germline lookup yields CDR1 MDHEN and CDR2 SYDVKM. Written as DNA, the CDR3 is TGTGCCACTACGAGGGACGCAGCAGGGGGGACCCAGTACTTC. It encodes CATTRDAAGGTQYF.

DNA of the CDR3: TGTGCCAGCAGTGAATGGCAGGGGGAGGGCGATACGCAGTATTTT. Translated: CASSEWQGEGDTQYF. The chain employs TRBV2 and TRBJ2-3; possibly TRBD1 or TRBD2 for D (7 bases each). Germline V CDR1 and CDR2: SNHLY, FYNNEI. This CDR3 is 15 amino acids long. V lost 2 bases to trimming and J lost 6 bases, with 15 bases between them.

CDR3: CASSLEPTDTQYF. For the CDR3, the DNA is TGTGCCAGCAGCTTAGAGCCCACAGATACGCAGTATTTT. The rearrangement uses TRBV7-8 and TRBJ2-3; D unclear. V dropped 1 base and J dropped 2 bases, with 4 bases sitting between them. The CDR3 has 13 residues. Germline CDR1 and CDR2: SGHVS and FQNEAQ.

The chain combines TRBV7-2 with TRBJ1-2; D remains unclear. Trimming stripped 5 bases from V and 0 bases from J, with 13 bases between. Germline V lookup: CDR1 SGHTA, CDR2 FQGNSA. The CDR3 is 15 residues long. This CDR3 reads CASSDGGSANYGYTF. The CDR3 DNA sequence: TGTGCCAGCAGCGACGGAGGCAGCGCTAACTATGGCTACACCTTC.

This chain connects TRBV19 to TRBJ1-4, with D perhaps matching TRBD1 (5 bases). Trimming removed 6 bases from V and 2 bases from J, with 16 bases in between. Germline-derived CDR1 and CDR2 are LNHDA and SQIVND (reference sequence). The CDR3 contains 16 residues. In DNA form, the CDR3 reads TGTGCCAGTAGAAATCAGCCGGGACGGACTAATGAAAAACTGTTTTTT. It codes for CASRNQPGRTNEKLFF.

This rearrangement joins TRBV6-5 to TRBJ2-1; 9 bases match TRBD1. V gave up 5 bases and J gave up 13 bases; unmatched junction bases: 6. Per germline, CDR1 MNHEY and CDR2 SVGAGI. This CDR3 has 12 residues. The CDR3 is CASSPNRGLQFF. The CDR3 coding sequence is TGTGCCAGCAGTCCCAACAGGGGGCTTCAGTTCTTC.

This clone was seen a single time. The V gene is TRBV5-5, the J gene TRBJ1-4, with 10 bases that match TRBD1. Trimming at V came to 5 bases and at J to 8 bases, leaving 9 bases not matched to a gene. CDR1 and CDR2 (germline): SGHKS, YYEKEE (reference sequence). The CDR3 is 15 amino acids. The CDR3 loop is CASSLTGGSGEKLFF. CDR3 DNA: TGTGCCAGCAGTCTGACAGGGGGCTCAGGAGAAAAACTGTTTTTT.

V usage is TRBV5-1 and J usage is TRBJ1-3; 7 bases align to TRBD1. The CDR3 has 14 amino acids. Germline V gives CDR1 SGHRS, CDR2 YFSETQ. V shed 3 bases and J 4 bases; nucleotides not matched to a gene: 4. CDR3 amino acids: CASSWTGEGNTIYF. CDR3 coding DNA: TGCGCCAGCAGCTGGACAGGCGAGGGAAACACCATATATTTT.

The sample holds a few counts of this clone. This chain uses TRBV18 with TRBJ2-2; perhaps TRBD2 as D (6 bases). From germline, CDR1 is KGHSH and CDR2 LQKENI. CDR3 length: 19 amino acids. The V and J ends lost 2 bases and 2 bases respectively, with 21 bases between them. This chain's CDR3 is CASSPILFSLASNTGELFF. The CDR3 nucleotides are TGTGCCAGCTCACCAATTCTTTTCAGCCTAGCGAGTAACACCGGGGAGCTGTTTTTT. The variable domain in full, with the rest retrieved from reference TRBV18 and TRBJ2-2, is NAGVMQNPRHLVRRRGQEARLRCSPMKGHSHVYWYRQLPEEGLKFMVYLQKENIIDESGMPKERFSAEFPKEGPSILRIQQVVRGDSAAYFCASSPILFSLASNTGELFFGEGSRLTVL.

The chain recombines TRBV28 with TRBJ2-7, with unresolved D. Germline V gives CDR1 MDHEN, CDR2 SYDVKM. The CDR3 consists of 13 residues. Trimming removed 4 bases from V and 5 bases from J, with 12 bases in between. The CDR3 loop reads CASSSPQNDEQYF. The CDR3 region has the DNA TGTGCCAGCAGTTCACCCCAGAACGACGAGCAGTACTTC.

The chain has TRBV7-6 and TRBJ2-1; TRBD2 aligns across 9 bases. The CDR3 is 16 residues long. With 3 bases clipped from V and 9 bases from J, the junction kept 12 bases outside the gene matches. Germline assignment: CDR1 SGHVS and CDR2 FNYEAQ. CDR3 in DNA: TGTGCCAGCAGCTTTCGGGGGGTAGCGGGAGCCAGTGAGCAGTTCTTC. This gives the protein CASSFRGVAGASEQFF. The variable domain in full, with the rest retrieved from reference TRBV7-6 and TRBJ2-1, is GAGVSQSPRYKVTKRGQDVALRCDPISGHVSLYWYRQALGQGPEFLTYFNYEAQQDKSGLPNDRFSAERPEGSISTLTIQRTEQRDSAMYRCASSFRGVAGASEQFFGPGTRLTVL.

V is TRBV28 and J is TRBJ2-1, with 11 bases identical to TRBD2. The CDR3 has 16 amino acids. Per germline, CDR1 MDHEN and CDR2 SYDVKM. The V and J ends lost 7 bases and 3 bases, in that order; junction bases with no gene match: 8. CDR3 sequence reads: CASKTSGKLNYNEQFF. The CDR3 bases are TGTGCCAGCAAGACTAGCGGGAAGCTAAACTACAATGAGCAGTTCTTC.

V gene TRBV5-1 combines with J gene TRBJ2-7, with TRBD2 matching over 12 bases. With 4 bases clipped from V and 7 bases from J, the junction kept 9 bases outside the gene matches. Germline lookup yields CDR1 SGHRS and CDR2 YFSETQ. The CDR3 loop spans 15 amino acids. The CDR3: CASSPLAGGPGEQYF. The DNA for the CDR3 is TGCGCCAGCAGCCCCCTAGCGGGAGGGCCGGGTGAGCAGTACTTC.

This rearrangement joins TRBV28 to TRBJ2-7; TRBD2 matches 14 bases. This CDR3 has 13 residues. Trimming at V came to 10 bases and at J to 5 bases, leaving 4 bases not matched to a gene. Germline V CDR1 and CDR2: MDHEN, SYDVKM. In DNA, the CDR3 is TGTGCCATTGGGACTAGCGGGAGCAACGAGCAGTACTTC. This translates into CAIGTSGSNEQYF.

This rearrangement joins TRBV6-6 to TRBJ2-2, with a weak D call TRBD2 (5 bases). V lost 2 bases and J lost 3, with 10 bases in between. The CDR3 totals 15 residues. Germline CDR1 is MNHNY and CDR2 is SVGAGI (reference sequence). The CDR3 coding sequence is TGTGCCAGCAGTTACACCTTGAGGGACACCGGGGAGCTGTTTTTT. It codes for CASSYTLRDTGELFF.

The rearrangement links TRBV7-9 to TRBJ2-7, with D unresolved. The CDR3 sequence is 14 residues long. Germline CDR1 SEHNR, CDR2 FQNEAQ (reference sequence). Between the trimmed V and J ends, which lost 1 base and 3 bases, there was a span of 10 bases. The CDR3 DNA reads TGTGCCAGCAGCTTAGGGACCTCTGTCTACGAGCAGTACTTC. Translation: CASSLGTSVYEQYF.

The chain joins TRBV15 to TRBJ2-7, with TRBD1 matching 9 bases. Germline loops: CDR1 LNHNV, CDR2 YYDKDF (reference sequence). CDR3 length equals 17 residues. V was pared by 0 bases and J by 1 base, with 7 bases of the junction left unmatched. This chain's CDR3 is CATSRDLLGQGSYEQYF. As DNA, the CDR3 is TGTGCCACCAGCAGAGATTTGTTGGGACAGGGTTCCTACGAGCAGTACTTC.

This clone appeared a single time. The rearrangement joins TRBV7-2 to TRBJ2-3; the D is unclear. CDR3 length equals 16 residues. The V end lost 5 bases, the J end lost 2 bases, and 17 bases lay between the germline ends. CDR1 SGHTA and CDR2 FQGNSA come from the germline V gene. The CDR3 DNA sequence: TGTGCCAGCAGCCCGCGTGCATGGGCCGACACAGATACGCAGTATTTT. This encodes CASSPRAWADTDTQYF.

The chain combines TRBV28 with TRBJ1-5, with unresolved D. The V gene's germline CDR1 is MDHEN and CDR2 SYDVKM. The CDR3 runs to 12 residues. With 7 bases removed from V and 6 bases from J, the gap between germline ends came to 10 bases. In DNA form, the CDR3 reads TGTGCCAGCAAACCGCAAGTTCAGCCCCAGCATTTT. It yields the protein CASKPQVQPQHF. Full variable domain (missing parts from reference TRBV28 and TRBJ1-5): DVKVTQSSRYLVKRTGEKVFLECVQDMDHENMFWYRQDPGLGLRLIYFSYDVKMKEKGDIPEGYSVSREKKERFSLILESASTNQTSMYLCASKPQVQPQHFGDGTRLSIL.

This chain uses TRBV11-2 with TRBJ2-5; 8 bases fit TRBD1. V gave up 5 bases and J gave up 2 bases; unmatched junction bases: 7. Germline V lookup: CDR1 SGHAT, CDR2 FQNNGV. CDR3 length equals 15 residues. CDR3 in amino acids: CASSRTGSSQETQYF. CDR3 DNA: TGTGCCAGCAGCAGGACAGGGTCTTCTCAAGAGACCCAGTACTTC.

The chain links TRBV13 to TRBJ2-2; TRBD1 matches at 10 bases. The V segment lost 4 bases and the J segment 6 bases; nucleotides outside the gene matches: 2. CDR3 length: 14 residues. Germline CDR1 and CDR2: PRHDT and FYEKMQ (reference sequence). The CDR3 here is CASSSGQGAGELFF. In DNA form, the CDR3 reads TGTGCCAGCAGCTCCGGACAGGGGGCCGGGGAGCTGTTTTTT.

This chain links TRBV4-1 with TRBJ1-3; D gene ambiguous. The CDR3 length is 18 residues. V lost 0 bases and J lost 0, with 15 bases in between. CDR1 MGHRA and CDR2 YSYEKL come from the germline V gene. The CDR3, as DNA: TGCGCCAGCAGCCAAGAATTCTGGACGGGAAGCTCTGGAAACACCATATATTTT. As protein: CASSQEFWTGSSGNTIYF.

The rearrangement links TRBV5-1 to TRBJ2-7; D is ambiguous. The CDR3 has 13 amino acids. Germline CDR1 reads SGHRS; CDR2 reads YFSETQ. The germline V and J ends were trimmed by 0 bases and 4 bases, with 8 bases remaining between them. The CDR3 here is CASSLGTRYEQYF. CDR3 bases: TGCGCCAGCAGCTTGGGGACCCGATACGAGCAGTACTTC.

CDR3 sequence reads: CASSGTSSGNTIYF. The CDR3 region has the DNA TGTGCCAGTTCCGGGACATCCTCTGGAAACACCATATATTTT. V and J are TRBV6-5 and TRBJ1-3; TRBD1 might be the D (6 bases). Germline lookup yields CDR1 MNHEY and CDR2 SVGAGI. The CDR3 is 14 residues long. The V end lost 9 bases, the J end lost 0 bases, and 12 bases lay between the germline ends.

The CDR3 loop is CASSQEHSASGSNEQYF. CDR3 in DNA: TGTGCCAGCAGCCAAGAGCATTCGGCTAGCGGGAGTAACGAGCAGTACTTC. The chain carries TRBV4-2 and TRBJ2-7; 10 positions match TRBD2. Germline V gene data show CDR1 as LGHNA and CDR2 as YNFKEQ. The CDR3 sequence is 17 residues long. Trimming cost V 0 bases and J 5 bases; bases outside gene matches: 10.

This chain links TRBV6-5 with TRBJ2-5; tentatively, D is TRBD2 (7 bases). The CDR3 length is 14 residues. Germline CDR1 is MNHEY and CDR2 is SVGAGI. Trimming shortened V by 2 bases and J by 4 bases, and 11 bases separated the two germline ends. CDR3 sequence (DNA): TGTGCCAGCAGTTACCGGGGGGCTAGAGAGACCCAGTACTTC. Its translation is CASSYRGARETQYF.

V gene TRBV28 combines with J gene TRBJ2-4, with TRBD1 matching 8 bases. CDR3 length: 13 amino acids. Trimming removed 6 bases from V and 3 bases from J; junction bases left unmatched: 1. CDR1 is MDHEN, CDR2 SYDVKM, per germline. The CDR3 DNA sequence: TGTGCCAGCAGGGACAGGGTCAAAAACATTCAGTACTTC. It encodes CASRDRVKNIQYF.

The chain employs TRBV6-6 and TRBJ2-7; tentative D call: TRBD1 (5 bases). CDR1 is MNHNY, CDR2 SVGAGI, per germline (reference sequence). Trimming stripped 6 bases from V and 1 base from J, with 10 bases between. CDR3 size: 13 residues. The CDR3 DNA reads TGTGCCAGCAGCCAACAGGTATCCTACGAGCAGTACTTC. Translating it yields CASSQQVSYEQYF.

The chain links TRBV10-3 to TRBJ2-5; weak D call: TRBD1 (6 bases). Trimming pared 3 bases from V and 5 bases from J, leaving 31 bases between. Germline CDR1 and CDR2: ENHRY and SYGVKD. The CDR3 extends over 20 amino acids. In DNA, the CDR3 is TGTGCCATCAGTGACCCAAAACCTCTCCCGTTGGGCAGGGGTGATGAGACCCAGTACTTC. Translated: CAISDPKPLPLGRGDETQYF.